These 6 T cell receptor beta chains came from one sample sequenced in a study of control samples from healthy donors and cancer patients. Sequencing used immunoSEQ multiplex PCR; TCRdb keeps in-frame clones, though not all of them. The sample includes about 89,000 clones, about nine tenths seen only once; the top ten take approximately 21%. The sequenced sample was blood. The receptors here all came from a man between 25 and 39 years old in good health.

The J gene is TRBJ1-2, the V gene TRBV4-1; D uncertain. The CDR3 has 11 residues. Germline-derived CDR1 and CDR2 are MGHRA and YSYEKL. V was pared by 5 bases and J by 7 bases, with 8 bases between. The CDR3 DNA reads TGCGCCAGCAGCTTGCGAGGTGGCTACACCTTC. This translates into CASSLRGGYTF.

The chain joins TRBV7-9 to TRBJ2-2; 9 nucleotides line up with TRBD1. This CDR3 contains 13 residues. J was trimmed by 6 bases and V by 4 bases; bases with no gene match: 0. Germline CDR1 reads SEHNR; CDR2 reads FQNEAQ (reference sequence). Here the CDR3 DNA reads TGTGCCAGCAGCTGGACAGGGGCCGGGGAGCTGTTTTTT. This codes for CASSWTGAGELFF.

This rearrangement joins TRBV27 to TRBJ1-1; no clear D. The CDR3 contains 16 residues. V was clipped by 0 bases and J by 0 bases, with 11 bases between them. Germline assignment: CDR1 MNHEY and CDR2 SMNVEV (reference sequence). CDR3 protein: CASSLSDPLMNTEAFF. As DNA, the CDR3 is TGTGCCAGCAGTTTATCGGACCCCCTAATGAACACTGAAGCTTTCTTT.

This chain links TRBV5-1 with TRBJ2-6; D is uncertain. This CDR3 spans 15 amino acids. Germline V gives CDR1 SGHRS, CDR2 YFSETQ. With 4 bases removed from V and 0 bases from J, the gap between germline ends came to 8 bases. CDR3 region: CASSDTSSGANVLTF. For the CDR3, the DNA is TGCGCCAGCAGCGACACAAGCTCTGGGGCCAACGTCCTGACTTTC.

The chain recombines TRBV27 with TRBJ2-3, with D unresolved. The length of the CDR3 is 13 residues. CDR1 is MNHEY, CDR2 SMNVEV, per germline (reference sequence). V lost 0 bases and J 13 bases, leaving 14 bases between the germline ends. The CDR3 reads CASSLSAVQIKYF. DNA for the CDR3: TGTGCCAGCAGTTTATCGGCAGTACAGATTAAGTATTTT.

V gene TRBV25-1 combines with J gene TRBJ1-1, with unresolved D. Germline V gene data show CDR1 as MGHDK and CDR2 as SYGVNS. Trimming removed 6 bases at V and 7 bases at J, with 18 bases between. The CDR3 loop spans 14 amino acids. CDR3 amino acids: CASRGRESGSEAFF. CDR3 nucleotides: TGTGCCAGCAGGGGTCGCGAGTCCGGCAGTGAAGCTTTCTTT.